The following is a TCR beta chain sequence with its context. The ends were cut back, 1 base at V and 3 bases at J, with 12 bases in the middle. Germline V gene data show CDR1 as SGHNT and CDR2 as YENEEA. The CDR3 spans 16 residues. This sample is part of a study of blood T cell repertoires in COVID-19. Study information: Sample material is recorded as cDNA or gDNA derived from T cells, B-cell-depleted T cells, or PBMCs.

Here immunoSEQ multiplex PCR was the method, and the copy in TCRdb shows in-frame clones only, minus some. The sample lists about 94,000 clones; roughly 86% were seen once. Sequenced material: peripheral blood. The origin of this receptor is a woman aged 55 to 70 in a cohort sampled during active or convalescent COVID-19. This chain uses TRBV11-3 with TRBJ2-2, with D perhaps TRBD2 (6 bases). The CDR3 DNA is TGTGCCAGCAGCTTAGGGTCTGCGGGGTACACCGGGGAGCTGTTTTTT. Translated: CASSLGSAGYTGELFF.